These T cell receptor beta chains were read from a single sample in a study of CD8 T cells in ankylosing spondylitis. Each CDR3 protein gets one entry after TCRdb re-called the 5' RACE reads with MiXCR. The sample holds about 540,000 distinct CDR3 sequences, roughly 13% seen once. Sequencing was carried out using blood, either unsorted or a sorted T cell fraction (not recorded which). Receptors originate from a male donor with ankylosing spondylitis. The CDR3 runs from the conserved cysteine through the conserved F or W. A D gene is named only where the DNA matches it firmly. Clone size is given for some rows only: seen once, a few or many times, or a class if the clone is expanded.

clone_size: few
d_call: -
j_call: TRBJ1-3
v_call: TRBV3-1
cdr3_nt: TGTGCCAGCAGCCAAGATCAGTTCTATTCTGGAAACACCATATATTTT
cdr3_aa: CASSQDQFYSGNTIYF

clone_size: many
d_call: -
j_call: TRBJ2-2
v_call: TRBV7-2
cdr3_nt: TGTGCCAGCAGCTTAGTATCCGGGTTTTACGGGGAGCTGTTTTTT
cdr3_aa: CASSLVSGFYGELFF

clone_size: few
d_call: TRBD1
j_call: TRBJ2-3
v_call: TRBV29-1
cdr3_nt: TGCAGCGTCGGAAACAGGGGGCGTCGCACAGATACGCAGTATTTT
cdr3_aa: CSVGNRGRRTDTQYF

clone_size: -
d_call: -
j_call: TRBJ2-2
v_call: TRBV7-9
cdr3_nt: TGTGCCAGCAGCTTCGCGGTGACGAACACCGGGGAGCTGTTTTTT
cdr3_aa: CASSFAVTNTGELFF

clone_size: few
d_call: -
j_call: TRBJ1-1
v_call: TRBV7-9
cdr3_nt: TGTGCCAGCAGCTTAGCGTATAGGGCAGATACTGAAGCTTTCTTT
cdr3_aa: CASSLAYRADTEAFF

clone_size: few
d_call: TRBD1
j_call: TRBJ2-2
v_call: TRBV6-1
cdr3_nt: TGTGCCAGCAGCTCCACAGGGGTAGCCGGGGAGCTGTTTTTT
cdr3_aa: CASSSTGVAGELFF

clone_size: -
d_call: -
j_call: TRBJ1-1
v_call: TRBV12-3/TRBV12-4
cdr3_nt: TGTGCCAGCAGTTTAGGATCCCCTATCAGGTCTTGGGCTTTCTTT
cdr3_aa: CASSLGSPIRSWAFF

clone_size: -
d_call: -
j_call: TRBJ2-5
v_call: TRBV10-3
cdr3_nt: TGTGCCATCAGTGAAGGGGCTGGGGGCCAAGAGACCCAGTACTTC
cdr3_aa: CAISEGAGGQETQYF

clone_size: few
d_call: -
j_call: TRBJ2-4
v_call: TRBV20-1
cdr3_nt: TGCAGTGCTAGGGCCTTGGCGGGAGCCAAAAACATTCAGTACTTC
cdr3_aa: CSARALAGAKNIQYF

clone_size: -
d_call: -
j_call: TRBJ1-2
v_call: TRBV12-3/TRBV12-4
cdr3_nt: TGTGCCAGCAGTTTAATCGTGGGGGGCTACACCTTC
cdr3_aa: CASSLIVGGYTF

clone_size: many
d_call: TRBD1
j_call: TRBJ2-5
v_call: TRBV12-3/TRBV12-4
cdr3_nt: TGTGCCAGCAGACAAGGACAGGGGGGGGCCCAGTACTTC
cdr3_aa: CASRQGQGGAQYF

clone_size: -
d_call: -
j_call: TRBJ2-1
v_call: TRBV5-1
cdr3_nt: TGCGCCAGCCATGAAACCGGGACAAACTTCAACAATGAGCAGTTCTTC
cdr3_aa: CASHETGTNFNNEQFF

clone_size: -
d_call: TRBD2
j_call: TRBJ2-2
v_call: TRBV20-1
cdr3_nt: TGCAGTGCTACCCCCGGGACTAGCGGGTTCGGGGAGCTGTTTTTT
cdr3_aa: CSATPGTSGFGELFF

clone_size: -
d_call: -
j_call: TRBJ1-1
v_call: TRBV28
cdr3_nt: TGTGCCAGCAGTGATTACAGTCTTCTGAACACTGAAGCTTTCTTT
cdr3_aa: CASSDYSLLNTEAFF

clone_size: many
d_call: -
j_call: TRBJ1-1
v_call: TRBV20-1
cdr3_nt: TGCAGTGCTAGAAGGGAAGCCCTGAACACTGAAGCTTTCTTT
cdr3_aa: CSARREALNTEAFF

clone_size: -
d_call: TRBD2
j_call: TRBJ2-1
v_call: TRBV7-9
cdr3_nt: TGTGCCAGCAGCCCCGGGACTAGCGCCTCCTGGGAGCAGTTCTTC
cdr3_aa: CASSPGTSASWEQFF

clone_size: few
d_call: -
j_call: TRBJ2-3
v_call: TRBV20-1
cdr3_nt: TGCAGTGCTAGCCAGCGGAGCACAGATACGCAGTATTTT
cdr3_aa: CSASQRSTDTQYF

clone_size: many
d_call: -
j_call: TRBJ2-1
v_call: TRBV12-3/TRBV12-4
cdr3_nt: TGTGCCAGCAGTTTAGCGGCAGCGGGCCAAAGGGCGCAGTTCTTC
cdr3_aa: CASSLAAAGQRAQFF

clone_size: few
d_call: -
j_call: TRBJ2-3
v_call: TRBV11-2
cdr3_nt: TGTGCCAGCAGCTTCGGACCTGCTGGAGATACGCAGTATTTT
cdr3_aa: CASSFGPAGDTQYF

clone_size: many
d_call: -
j_call: TRBJ2-4
v_call: TRBV4-1
cdr3_nt: TGCGCCAGCAGCCAAGATCTGTCTAGACGCAAAAACATTCAGTACTTC
cdr3_aa: CASSQDLSRRKNIQYF

clone_size: -
d_call: TRBD1
j_call: TRBJ2-7
v_call: TRBV29-1
cdr3_nt: TGCAGCGTTGTTCGCGACAGGGACACCTACGAGCAGTACTTC
cdr3_aa: CSVVRDRDTYEQYF

clone_size: many
d_call: TRBD2
j_call: TRBJ2-7
v_call: TRBV10-3
cdr3_nt: TGTGCCATCAGTGGGGCCGGGAGGAGCTCCTACGAGCAGTACTTC
cdr3_aa: CAISGAGRSSYEQYF

clone_size: few
d_call: -
j_call: TRBJ1-2
v_call: TRBV7-2
cdr3_nt: TGTGCCAGCAGCTCCCCCCATCCCACGGATGGCTACACCTTC
cdr3_aa: CASSSPHPTDGYTF

clone_size: few
d_call: -
j_call: TRBJ1-6
v_call: TRBV30
cdr3_nt: TGTGCCTGGAGTGATCCGGGATCACCCCTCCACTTT
cdr3_aa: CAWSDPGSPLHF

clone_size: many
d_call: TRBD2
j_call: TRBJ2-2
v_call: TRBV27
cdr3_nt: TGTGCCAGCAACCCCCTCGCTAGCGGGAGCGGTGGGGAGCTGTTTTTT
cdr3_aa: CASNPLASGSGGELFF